This T cell receptor (beta chain) is from a study of T cells in Graves' hyperthyroidism and ophthalmopathy. As for the study in general: Peripheral blood specimens were obtained at initial diagnosis, prior to any treatment. General study points: Most expanded thyroid clonotypes above 0.001 recurred in blood. The model anticipated ophthalmopathy a median about six months pre-onset.

Regions amplified from RNA transcripts were the TCR beta CDR3 regions. Researchers ran a first-round RT-PCR on the TCR CDR3 using the HTBI primer set. MiXCR was run by TCRdb on the multiplex PCR reads, yielding one entry per CDR3 protein. The sample includes hundreds of thousands of distinct CDR3 sequences, 20% to 25% of them seen just once. CDR1 is MNHNY and CDR2 is SVGAGI in the germline V gene (reference sequence). V was shortened by 0 bases and J by 5 bases, with 11 bases between the two germline ends. There are 15 residues in the CDR3. Enrolled ophthalmopathy patients presented with a Clinical Activity Score of at least 3, a NOSPECS grade of at least 4, and disease duration under 3 months. This clonotype has only a few counts. No antigen is known for it.

This TCR derives from a man aged 25 to 40 with Graves' ophthalmopathy. Input material: blood. The rearrangement links TRBV6-6 to TRBJ2-1, with D possibly TRBD2 on 6 matching bases. In nucleotides, the CDR3 is TGTGCCAGCAGTTACTCGGCTAGCGCAAACAATGAGCAGTTCTTC. Its protein product is CASSYSASANNEQFF.